This note documents a single T cell receptor (beta chain) sequence. Its target antigen remains unknown. No base-level quality is on record; no much larger clone is a single base apart. This sample was taken from a study of T-cell memory formation after mild COVID-19 (dated by TCRdb to the early 2020s). About the investigation overall: TCR sequence clusters from the two donors were largely donor specific. In a couple of donors, T-cell clones that expanded and contracted after mild COVID-19 were tracked by sequencing TCRalpha and TCRbeta repertoires over time. Two young, previously healthy adult volunteers made up the cohort, one male and one female.

TCRdb lists the instrument as Illumina NovaSeq 6000. TCRalpha and TCRbeta cDNA libraries were constructed by 5'RACE with constant-segment primers, with sample barcodes and unique molecular identifiers being introduced. Trizol reagent was used to extract RNA from every sample. Amplification of the libraries took two PCR steps, and the second step added a second sample barcode plus Illumina TruSeq adapters. The libraries were sequenced on an Illumina NovaSeq using 2 x 150 bp paired-end reads. Under the source paper's analysis protocol: With migec v1.2.7, reads were demultiplexed and then collapsed into UMI-guided consensus sequences. Using mixcr v2.1.11, UMI consensuses were aligned to TRA and TRB V and J templates and then assembled into clonotypes. A clonotype was counted as expanded or contracted only if both edgeR and NoisET called the change significant, with noise models trained on biological replicates. edgeR calls used a false discovery rate-adjusted p below 0.01 and a log2 fold-change threshold of 1. As an exploratory analysis of dynamics, max-normalized trajectories of the 1000 most abundant clonotypes were examined with PCA combined with hierarchical clustering. Separately sequenced CD4+ and CD8+ repertoires were used to assign a CD4 or CD8 phenotype to each responding clone. Through fastp at Q25 and MiXCR, TCRdb rebuilt clones from the public reads, retaining in-frame beta chains. Each entry is one CDR3 protein sequence, shown with its most common DNA and genes. These V and J calls are TCRdb output, not the study's own analysis. This sample has 200,000 or so distinct CDR3 sequences in its table, and around 19% of those were observed once. The ten largest clones represent roughly 2.3% of the sample.

CDR1 and CDR2, per the germline V gene (reference sequence), are SEHNR and FQNEAQ. Its CDR3 holds 15 amino acids, cysteine through phenylalanine. The read is trimmed to its CDR3 DNA, 45 bases read in frame from base 1. V loses 5 bases of germline sequence and J loses 4 bases, and the interval between the two ends is 17 bases. Ficoll-Paque density gradient centrifugation was used to isolate PBMCs. Here is what the overall study found, with its caveats: Some responding clones were detected in pre-infection memory, which suggested that pre-existing cross-reactive memory T cells had joined the SARS-CoV-2 response. Contracting CD4+ clones appeared mostly in the CM and EM memory subsets, whereas CD8+ clones were enriched in EMRA. Clones contracting from day 15 to 85 had balanced CD4/CD8 phenotypes, while a second wave expanding from day 15 to 37 was biased towards CD4+. The study included only a couple of mild cases, and larger cohorts that include severe cases with pre-infection samples were judged to be necessary. SARS-CoV-2 specificity was not confirmed for the second-wave clones peaking on day 37.

The chain is encoded by TRBV7-9 joined to TRBJ2-5; matching of 5 bases hints at TRBD2 as the D gene. Sequencing used PBMCs or a T cell subset sorted from them (not recorded which). This clonotype originated in an adult woman who had mild COVID-19 (a few samples of this study predate the infection). The sample titles of this study are shuffled in the database, so cell type and time point are left out; the donor was told from shared clones. The DNA sequence is as follows: TGTGCCAGCAGCCTGCGAGGGCCGCGTGGAGAGACCCAGTACTTC. This yields the protein CASSLRGPRGETQYF.